The clone carrying this TCR beta chain was counted only a few times. Its antigen remains unidentified. This sample was included in a study of blood T cells in healthy people across ages. Overall study results and limits: Compared with aged donors, long-lived donors showed fewer expanded clones, suggesting selection. PBMCs went unsorted, and a conclusive naive versus antigen-experienced comparison was therefore prevented. It was not known whether donors were CMV positive (a possible confounder of expanded clonotype changes).

Roughly 9.2 milliliters was the volume of peripheral blood drawn from each donor. Together with a sample-barcoded 5' primer, a J-beta primer mix was included in a second PCR lasting about 6 to 12 cycles. TCRdb used MiXCR to reprocess the 5' RACE reads, holding one entry per CDR3 protein. The sample has 1.2 million to 1.5 million distinct CDR3 sequences, 59% seen once. The CDR3 spans 14 residues. CDR1 and CDR2 from the germline V gene are SGHTA and FQGNSA. Unmatched junction bases numbered 8, after V lost 4 bases and J lost 8 bases. The chain combines TRBV7-2 with TRBJ2-1; 7 positions agree with TRBD1. Sequences were obtained from blood. This TCR was sampled from a man in his late teens or twenties in good health. CDR3 sequence reads: CASSSTLTGHEQFF. In nucleotides, the CDR3 is TGTGCCAGCAGCTCCACTCTGACAGGGCATGAGCAGTTCTTC.